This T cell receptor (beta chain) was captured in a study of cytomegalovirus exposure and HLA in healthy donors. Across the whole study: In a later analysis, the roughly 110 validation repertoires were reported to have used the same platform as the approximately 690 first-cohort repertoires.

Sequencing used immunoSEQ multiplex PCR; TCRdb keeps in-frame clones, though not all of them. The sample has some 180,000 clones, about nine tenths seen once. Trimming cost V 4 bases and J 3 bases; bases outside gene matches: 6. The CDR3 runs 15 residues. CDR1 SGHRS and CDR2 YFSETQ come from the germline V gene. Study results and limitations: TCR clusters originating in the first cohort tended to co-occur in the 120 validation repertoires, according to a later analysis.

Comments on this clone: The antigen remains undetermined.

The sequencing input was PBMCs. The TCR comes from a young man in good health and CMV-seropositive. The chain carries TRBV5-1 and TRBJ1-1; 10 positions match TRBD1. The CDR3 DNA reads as TGCGCCAGCAGCCGGGGCGGGACAGGGGACACTGAAGCTTTCTTT. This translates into CASSRGGTGDTEAFF.